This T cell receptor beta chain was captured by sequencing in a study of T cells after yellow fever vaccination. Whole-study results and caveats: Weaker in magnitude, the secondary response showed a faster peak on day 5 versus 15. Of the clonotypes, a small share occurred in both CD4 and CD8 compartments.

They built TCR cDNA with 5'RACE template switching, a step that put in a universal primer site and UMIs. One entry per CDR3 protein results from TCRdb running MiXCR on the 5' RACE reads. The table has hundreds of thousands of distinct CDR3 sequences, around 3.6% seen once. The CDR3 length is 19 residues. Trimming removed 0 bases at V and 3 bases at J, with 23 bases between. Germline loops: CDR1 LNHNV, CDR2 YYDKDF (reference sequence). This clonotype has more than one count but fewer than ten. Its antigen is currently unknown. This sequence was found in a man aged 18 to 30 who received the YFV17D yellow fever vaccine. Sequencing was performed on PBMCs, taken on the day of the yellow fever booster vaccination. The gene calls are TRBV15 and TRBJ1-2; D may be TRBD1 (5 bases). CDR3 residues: CATSRDLGVLQGGDYGYTF. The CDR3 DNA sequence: TGTGCCACCAGCAGAGATCTTGGGGTTCTTCAGGGAGGCGACTATGGCTACACCTTC. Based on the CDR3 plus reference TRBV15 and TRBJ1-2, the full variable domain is DAMVIQNPRYQVTQFGKPVTLSCSQTLNHNVMYWYQQKSSQAPKLLFHYYDKDFNNEADTPDNFQSRRPNTSFCFLDIRSPGLGDTAMYLCATSRDLGVLQGGDYGYTFGSGTRLTVV.